Here is one T cell receptor beta chain with its context. What it binds is not known. This sample is drawn from a study of STAT3 mutations in large granular lymphocyte leukemia. Study-level background: Roughly half of the longitudinally sequenced T-LGLL patients carried detectable canonical activating STAT3 mutations. Study-wide findings and caveats: In T-cell large granular lymphocyte leukemia, about half of patients showed multiple immunodominant subclonotypes.

The ends lost 8 bases at V and 7 bases at J; junction bases unmatched: 6. The germline V gene has CDR1 MNHNS and CDR2 SASEGT. CDR3 length: 12 residues. Profiling relied on immunoSEQ multiplex PCR, and the TCRdb table lists in-frame clones only, not all of them. The sample records roughly 14,000 clones, over 85% being singletons. The sequenced sample consisted of peripheral blood mononuclear cells. This rearrangement joins TRBV6-1 to TRBJ1-2; 8 nucleotides line up with TRBD1. The TCR sequence derives from a man aged 40-50 years with T-cell large granular lymphocyte leukemia. Some clones in this sample may be carry-over from other donors' samples. The CDR3 coding sequence is TGTGCCAGCGGGGCAGGGGGCTCTGGCTACACCTTC. Its translation: CASGAGGSGYTF.